The clone carrying this T cell receptor (beta chain) was counted only a few times. Its target is not known. Extraction yielded at least 5 micrograms of total RNA per sample. The entry originates in a study of blood T cells in healthy people across ages. Study-wide findings and caveats: Naive T cell percentage strongly correlated with TCR beta diversity. The diversity estimates, figures obtained from one million T cells, were considered underestimates.

Looked up from germline, CDR1 is MNHEY and CDR2 is SMNVEV (reference sequence). V shed 6 bases and J 2 bases; nucleotides not matched to a gene: 14. The CDR3 is made up of 19 amino acids. The second PCR ran about 6 to 12 cycles with a sample-barcoded 5' primer and J-beta primers. Each CDR3 protein is one row after TCRdb ran MiXCR on the 5' RACE reads. The sample includes about 680,000 distinct CDR3 sequences, approximately 49% of them seen just once. The sample taken for sequencing was blood. The J gene is TRBJ2-3, the V gene TRBV27; 13 positions match TRBD2. This clonotype was obtained from a woman aged 60-75 years in good health. This chain's CDR3 is CASSLLAGGPGSPTDTQYF. CDR3 bases: TGTGCCAGCAGCTTACTAGCGGGAGGGCCTGGCAGTCCCACAGATACGCAGTATTTT.